The TCR beta chain under discussion was sequenced for a study of blood T cells in healthy people across ages. A sample-barcoded 5' primer and a J-beta primer mix were used in a second PCR of about 7 to 12 cycles. TCRdb used MiXCR to reprocess the 5' RACE reads, holding one entry per CDR3 protein. The sample gives about 510,000 distinct CDR3 sequences, about 27% of which show up once; approximately 4% is in the top ten. This clonotype has just a few counts. Germline V gene lookup returns CDR1 PRHDT and CDR2 FYEKMQ (reference sequence). The CDR3 consists of 16 residues. The same specimen was also included in a second study, on T cells of mothers and their children.

The V and J genes are TRBV13 and TRBJ2-5, with 8 positions matching TRBD2. The J call may be in error: the DNA end matches TRBJ2-1 better. This TCR came from a boy aged 2-15 years in good health. Sequenced: blood. Here the CDR3 reads CASSLGPGLVDNEQFF. The CDR3 DNA is TGTGCCAGCAGCTTAGGACCGGGACTAGTTGATAATGAGCAGTTCTTC.